This T cell receptor beta chain derives from a study of T cells after yellow fever vaccination. Study in general: Where fractions had low cell numbers, libraries were prepared from them with the SMART-Seq v4 Ultra Low Input RNA kit. Findings and limits, study-wide: After the booster, 96% of CD4 and 88% of CD8 primary-response clones were re-detected.

This clonotype was counted at least ten times. The antigen is unknown. By 5'RACE template switching, TCR cDNA was produced, with a universal primer site and UMIs added in the process. Via MiXCR, TCRdb re-called the 5' RACE reads, giving one row per CDR3 protein. The sample records 310,000 or so distinct CDR3 sequences, around 4% being singletons. The origin of this receptor is a man between 18 and 29 years old who received the YFV17D yellow fever vaccine. The sequencing here drew on PBMCs, taken on the day of the yellow fever booster vaccination.

CDR3 sequence reads: CSARDPRGPNTGELFF. CDR3 DNA sequence: TGCAGTGCTAGAGATCCGAGGGGCCCGAACACCGGGGAGCTGTTTTTT. The chain is built from TRBV20-1 and TRBJ2-2; TRBD1 or TRBD2 may be the D gene (5 bases each). The CDR3 totals 16 residues. V lost 0 bases to trimming and J lost 0 bases, with 11 bases between them. Germline CDR1 and CDR2: DFQATT and SNEGSKA (reference sequence).